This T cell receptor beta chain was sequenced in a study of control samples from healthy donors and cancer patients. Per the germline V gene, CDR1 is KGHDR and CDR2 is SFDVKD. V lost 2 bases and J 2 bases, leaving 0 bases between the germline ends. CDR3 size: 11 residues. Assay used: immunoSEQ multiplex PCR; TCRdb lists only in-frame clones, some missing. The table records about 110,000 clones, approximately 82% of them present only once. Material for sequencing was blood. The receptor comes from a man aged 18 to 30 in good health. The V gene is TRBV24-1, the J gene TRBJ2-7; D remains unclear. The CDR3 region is CATSDSYEQYF. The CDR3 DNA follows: TGTGCCACCAGTGATTCCTACGAGCAGTACTTC.